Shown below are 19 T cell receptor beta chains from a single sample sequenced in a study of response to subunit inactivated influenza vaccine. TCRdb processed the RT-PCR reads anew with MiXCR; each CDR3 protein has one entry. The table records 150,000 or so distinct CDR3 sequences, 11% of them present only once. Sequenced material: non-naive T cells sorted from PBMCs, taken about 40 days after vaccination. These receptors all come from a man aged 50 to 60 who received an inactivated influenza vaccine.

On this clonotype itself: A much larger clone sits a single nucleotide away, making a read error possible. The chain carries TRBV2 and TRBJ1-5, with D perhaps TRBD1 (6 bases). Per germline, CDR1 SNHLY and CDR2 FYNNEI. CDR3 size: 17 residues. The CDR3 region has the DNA TGTGCCAGCAGCGTCGGGACATTAATTTATAGCAAACAGCCCCAGCATTTT. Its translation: CASSVGTLIYSKQPQHF.

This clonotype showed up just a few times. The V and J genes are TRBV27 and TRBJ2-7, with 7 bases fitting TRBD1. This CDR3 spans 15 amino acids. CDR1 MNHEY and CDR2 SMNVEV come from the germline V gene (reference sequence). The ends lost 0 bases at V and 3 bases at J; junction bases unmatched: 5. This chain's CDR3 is CASSLSPDRRYEQYF. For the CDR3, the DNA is TGTGCCAGCAGTTTATCCCCGGACAGGCGCTACGAGCAGTACTTC.

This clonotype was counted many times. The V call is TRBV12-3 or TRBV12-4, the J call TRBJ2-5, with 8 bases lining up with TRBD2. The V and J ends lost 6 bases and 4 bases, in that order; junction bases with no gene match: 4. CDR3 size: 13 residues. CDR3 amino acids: CASSMGTRETQYF. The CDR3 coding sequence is TGTGCCAGCAGCATGGGGACTAGAGAGACCCAGTACTTC.

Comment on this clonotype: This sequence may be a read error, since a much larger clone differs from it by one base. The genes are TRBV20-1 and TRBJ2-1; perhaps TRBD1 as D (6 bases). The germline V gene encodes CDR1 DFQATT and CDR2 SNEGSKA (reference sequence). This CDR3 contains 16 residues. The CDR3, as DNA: TGCCGTGCTAGAGGGGGTATGGCAGGGGCGCGCAATGAGCAGTTCTTC. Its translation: CRARGGMAGARNEQFF.

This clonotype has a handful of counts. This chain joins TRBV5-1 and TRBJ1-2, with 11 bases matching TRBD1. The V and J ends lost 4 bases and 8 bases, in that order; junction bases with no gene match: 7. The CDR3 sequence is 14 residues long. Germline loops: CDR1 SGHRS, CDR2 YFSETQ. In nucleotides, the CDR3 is TGCGCCAGCAGCCGAGGACAGGGGGCTGAAGGCTACACCTTC. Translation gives CASSRGQGAEGYTF.

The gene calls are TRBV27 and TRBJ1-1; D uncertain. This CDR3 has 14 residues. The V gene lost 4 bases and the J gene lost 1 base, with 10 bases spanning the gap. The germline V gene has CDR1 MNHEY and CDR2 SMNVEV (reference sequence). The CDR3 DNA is TGTGCCAGCAGTTCGGGCTTCAGGAACACTGAAGCTTTCTTT. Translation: CASSSGFRNTEAFF.

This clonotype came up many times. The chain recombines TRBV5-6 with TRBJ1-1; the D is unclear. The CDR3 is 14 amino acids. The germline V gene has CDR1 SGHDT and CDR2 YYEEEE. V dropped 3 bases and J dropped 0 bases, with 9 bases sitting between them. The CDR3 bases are TGTGCCAGCAGCTCCAGGAGGATGAACACTGAAGCTTTCTTT. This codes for CASSSRRMNTEAFF.

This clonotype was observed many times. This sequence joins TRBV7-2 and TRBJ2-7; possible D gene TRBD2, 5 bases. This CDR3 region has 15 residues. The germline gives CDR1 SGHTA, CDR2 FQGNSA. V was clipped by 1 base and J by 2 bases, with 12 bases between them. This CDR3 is CASSLGTGSTYEQYF. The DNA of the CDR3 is TGTGCCAGCAGCTTAGGGACTGGATCCACCTACGAGCAGTACTTC. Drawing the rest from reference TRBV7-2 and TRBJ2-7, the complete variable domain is GAGVSQSPSNKVTEKGKDVELRCDPISGHTALYWYRQSLGQGLEFLIYFQGNSAPDKSGLPSDRFSAERTGGSVSTLTIQRTQQEDSAVYLCASSLGTGSTYEQYFGPGTRLTVT.

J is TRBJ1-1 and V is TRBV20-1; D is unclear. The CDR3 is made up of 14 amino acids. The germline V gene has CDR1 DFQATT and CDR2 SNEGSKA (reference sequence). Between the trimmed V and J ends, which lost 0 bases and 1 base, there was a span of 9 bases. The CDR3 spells CSARESSGNTEAFF. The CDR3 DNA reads TGCAGTGCTAGAGAGTCGTCAGGGAACACTGAAGCTTTCTTT.

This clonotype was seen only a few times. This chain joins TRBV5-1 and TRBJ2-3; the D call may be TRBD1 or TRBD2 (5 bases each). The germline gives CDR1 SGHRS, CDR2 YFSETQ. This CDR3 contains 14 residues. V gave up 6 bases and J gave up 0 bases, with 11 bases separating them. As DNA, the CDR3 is TGCGCCAGCACTCCGAGGGGTAGCACAGATACGCAGTATTTT. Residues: CASTPRGSTDTQYF.

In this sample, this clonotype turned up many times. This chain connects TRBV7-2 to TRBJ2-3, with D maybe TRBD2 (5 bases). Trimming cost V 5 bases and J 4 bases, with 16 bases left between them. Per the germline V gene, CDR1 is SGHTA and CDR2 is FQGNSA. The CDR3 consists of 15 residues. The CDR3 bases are TGTGCCAGCAGCCCCACGGGGAACGGCGCAGATACGCAGTATTTT. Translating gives CASSPTGNGADTQYF.

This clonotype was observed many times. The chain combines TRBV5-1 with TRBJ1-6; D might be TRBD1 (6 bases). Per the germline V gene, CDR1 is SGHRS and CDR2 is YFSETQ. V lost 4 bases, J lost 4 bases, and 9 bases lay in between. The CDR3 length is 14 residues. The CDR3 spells CASSADRYNSPLHF. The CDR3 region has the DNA TGCGCCAGCAGCGCGGACAGATATAATTCACCCCTCCACTTT. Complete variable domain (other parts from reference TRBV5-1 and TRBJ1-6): KAGVTQTPRYLIKTRGQQVTLSCSPISGHRSVSWYQQTPGQGLQFLFEYFSETQRNKGNFPGRFSGRQFSNSRSEMNVSTLELGDSALYLCASSADRYNSPLHFGNGTRLTVT.

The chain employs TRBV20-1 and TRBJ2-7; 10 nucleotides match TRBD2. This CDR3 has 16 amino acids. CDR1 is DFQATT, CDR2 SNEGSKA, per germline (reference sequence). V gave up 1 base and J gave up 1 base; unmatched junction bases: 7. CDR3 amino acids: CSARGSGRAISYEQYF. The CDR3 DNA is TGCAGTGCTAGAGGCAGCGGGAGGGCCATATCCTACGAGCAGTACTTC.

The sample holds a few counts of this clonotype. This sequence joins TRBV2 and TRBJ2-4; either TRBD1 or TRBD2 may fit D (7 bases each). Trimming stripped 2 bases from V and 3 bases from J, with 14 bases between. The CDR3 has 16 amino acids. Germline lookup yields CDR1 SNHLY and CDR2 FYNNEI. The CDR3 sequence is CASSEQGGKVKNIQYF. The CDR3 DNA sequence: TGTGCCAGCAGTGAACAGGGGGGGAAGGTCAAAAACATTCAGTACTTC.

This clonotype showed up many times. The CDR3 DNA reads as TGCGCCAGCAGCCAAGATATACCCACCCCGTGGGATACGCAGTATTTT. This codes for CASSQDIPTPWDTQYF. The J gene is TRBJ2-3, the V gene TRBV4-1; D call uncertain. This CDR3 region has 16 residues. V lost 0 bases and J 6 bases, leaving 16 bases between the germline ends. Germline V gives CDR1 MGHRA, CDR2 YSYEKL.

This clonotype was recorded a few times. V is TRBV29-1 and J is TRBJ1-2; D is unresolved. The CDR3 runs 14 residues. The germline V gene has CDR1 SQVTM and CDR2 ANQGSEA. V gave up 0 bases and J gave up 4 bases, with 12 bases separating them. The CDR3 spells CSVEESGRSYGYTF. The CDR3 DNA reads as TGCAGCGTTGAAGAATCCGGACGGTCCTATGGCTACACCTTC.

CDR3 sequence reads: CASSLEMIGREQYF. CDR3 DNA sequence: TGTGCCAGCAGTTTGGAAATGATCGGCCGGGAGCAGTACTTC. The rearrangement links TRBV12-3 or TRBV12-4 to TRBJ2-7; no reliable D call. CDR3 length equals 14 residues. Between the trimmed V and J ends, which lost 3 bases and 7 bases, there was a span of 16 bases.

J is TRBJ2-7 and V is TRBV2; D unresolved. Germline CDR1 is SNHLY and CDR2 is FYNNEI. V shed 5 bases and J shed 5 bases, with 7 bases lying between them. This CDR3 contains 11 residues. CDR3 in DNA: TGTGCCAGCAGTATATATGACGAGCAGTACTTC. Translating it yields CASSIYDEQYF.

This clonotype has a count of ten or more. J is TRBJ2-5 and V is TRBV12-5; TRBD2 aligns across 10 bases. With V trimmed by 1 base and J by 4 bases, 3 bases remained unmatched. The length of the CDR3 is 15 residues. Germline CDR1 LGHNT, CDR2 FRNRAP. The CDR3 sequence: CASGLAIAGGETQYF. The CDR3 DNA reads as TGTGCTAGTGGTTTGGCTATAGCGGGAGGAGAGACCCAGTACTTC.